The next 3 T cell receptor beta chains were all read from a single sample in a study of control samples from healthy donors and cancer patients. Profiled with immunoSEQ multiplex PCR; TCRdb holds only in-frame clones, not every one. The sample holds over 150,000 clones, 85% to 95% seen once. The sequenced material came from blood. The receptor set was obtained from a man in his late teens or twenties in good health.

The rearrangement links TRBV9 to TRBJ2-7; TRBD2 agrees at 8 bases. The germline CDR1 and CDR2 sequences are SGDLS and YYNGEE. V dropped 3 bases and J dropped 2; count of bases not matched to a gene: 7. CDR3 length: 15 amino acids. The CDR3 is CASSGGGLGAYEQYF. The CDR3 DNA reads TGTGCCAGCAGCGGAGGGGGACTAGGAGCCTACGAGCAGTACTTC.

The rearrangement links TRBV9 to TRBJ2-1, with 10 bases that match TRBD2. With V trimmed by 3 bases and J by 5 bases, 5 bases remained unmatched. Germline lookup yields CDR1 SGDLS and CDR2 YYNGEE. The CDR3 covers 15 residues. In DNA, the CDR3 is TGTGCCAGCAGCGACTCCGGACTAGCGGACAATGAGCAGTTCTTC. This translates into CASSDSGLADNEQFF.

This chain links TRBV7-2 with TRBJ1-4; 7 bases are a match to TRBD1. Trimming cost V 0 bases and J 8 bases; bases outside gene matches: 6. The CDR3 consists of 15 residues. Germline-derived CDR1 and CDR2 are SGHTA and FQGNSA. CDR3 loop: CASSLADRAGEKLFF. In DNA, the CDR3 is TGTGCCAGCAGCTTAGCAGACAGGGCCGGCGAAAAACTGTTTTTT.